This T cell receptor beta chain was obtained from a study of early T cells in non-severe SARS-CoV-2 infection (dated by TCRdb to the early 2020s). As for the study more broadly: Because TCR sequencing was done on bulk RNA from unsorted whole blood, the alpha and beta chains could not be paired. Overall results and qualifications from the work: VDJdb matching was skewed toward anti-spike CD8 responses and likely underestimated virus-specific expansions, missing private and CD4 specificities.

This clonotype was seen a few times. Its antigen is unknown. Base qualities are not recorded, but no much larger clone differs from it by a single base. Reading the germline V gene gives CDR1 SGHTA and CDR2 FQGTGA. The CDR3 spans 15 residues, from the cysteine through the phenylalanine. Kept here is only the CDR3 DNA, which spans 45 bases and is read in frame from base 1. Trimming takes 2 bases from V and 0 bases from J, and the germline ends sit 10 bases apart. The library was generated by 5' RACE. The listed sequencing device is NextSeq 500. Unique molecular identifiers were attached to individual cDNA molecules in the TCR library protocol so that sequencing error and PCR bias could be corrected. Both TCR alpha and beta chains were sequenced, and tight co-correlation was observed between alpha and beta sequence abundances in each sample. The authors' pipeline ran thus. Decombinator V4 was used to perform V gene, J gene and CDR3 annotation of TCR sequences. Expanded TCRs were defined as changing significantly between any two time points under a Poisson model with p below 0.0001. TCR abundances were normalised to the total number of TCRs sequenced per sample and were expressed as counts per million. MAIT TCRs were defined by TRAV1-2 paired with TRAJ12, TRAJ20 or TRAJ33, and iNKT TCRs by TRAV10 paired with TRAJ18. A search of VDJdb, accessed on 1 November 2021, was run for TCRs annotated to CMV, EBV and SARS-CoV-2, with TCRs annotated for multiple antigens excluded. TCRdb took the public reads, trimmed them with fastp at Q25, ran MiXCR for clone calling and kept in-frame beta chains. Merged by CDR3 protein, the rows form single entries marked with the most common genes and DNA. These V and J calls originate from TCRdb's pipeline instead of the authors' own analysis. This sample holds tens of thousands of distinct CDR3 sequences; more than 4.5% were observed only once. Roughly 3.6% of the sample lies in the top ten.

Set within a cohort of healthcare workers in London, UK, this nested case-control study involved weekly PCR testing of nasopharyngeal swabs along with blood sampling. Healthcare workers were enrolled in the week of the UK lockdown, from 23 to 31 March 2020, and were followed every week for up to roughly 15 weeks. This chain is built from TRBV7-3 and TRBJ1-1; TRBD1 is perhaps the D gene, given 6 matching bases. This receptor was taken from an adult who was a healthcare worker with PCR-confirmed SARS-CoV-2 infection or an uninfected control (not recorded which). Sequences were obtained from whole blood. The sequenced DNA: TGTGCCAGCAGCTTAGGTCAGGGGATGAACACTGAAGCTTTCTTT. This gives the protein CASSLGQGMNTEAFF.